Listed below are T cell receptor beta chains from one sample, sequenced in a study of T cell changes during pregnancy in multiple sclerosis. Produced via immunoSEQ multiplex PCR; TCRdb's table is partial and in-frame only. The sample holds around 70,000 clones, just over 90% seen once. The material sequenced was peripheral blood, taken after pregnancy. Source of these receptors: a female donor with multiple sclerosis, enrolled in a pregnancy study. Both conserved end residues are part of each CDR3. Fields, in order: J gene, V gene, CDR3 protein.

TRBJ1-2,TRBV5-6,CASSFRGRGLNYGYTF
TRBJ2-3,TRBV4-1,CASSQVVLAGFSDTQYF
TRBJ1-2,TRBV7-2,CASSVDSYGYTF
TRBJ2-7,TRBV29-1,CSVEPPAGEQYF
TRBJ2-1,TRBV5-1,CASSPSPRALQEQFF
TRBJ1-6,TRBV27,CASSPTDRGNSPLHF
TRBJ2-2,TRBV19,CASSIGALAGGVNTGELFF
TRBJ2-1,TRBV27,CASSISRGGRAVNEQFF
TRBJ1-4,TRBV4-1,CASSREITGVGEKLFF
TRBJ2-1,TRBV5-1,CASNRALDDNEQFF
TRBJ2-7,TRBV29-1,CSTQDTYEQYF
TRBJ1-1,TRBV6-6,CASSRQNTEAFF
TRBJ2-3,TRBV9,CASSDRQFTDTQYF
TRBJ2-7,TRBV27,CASSLSRGGLSEQYF
TRBJ2-2,TRBV19,CASSLGHTNTGELFF
TRBJ2-3,TRBV9,CASSVYGGASTDTQYF
TRBJ2-7,TRBV4-1,CASSQVGTNYEQYF
TRBJ2-1,TRBV28,CASSQAGGAQFF
TRBJ2-7,TRBV10-3,CAISVLAGGLPYEQYF
TRBJ2-1,TRBV7-2,CASSPRGSGGPPYFF
TRBJ2-7,TRBV28,CASRQQGSVYEQYF
TRBJ2-2,TRBV30,CAWSVNPAETPFVGAGELFF
TRBJ1-5,TRBV4-1,CASSSRQGASNQPQHF
TRBJ2-3,TRBV5-6,CASSLLIMGLVTDTQYF
TRBJ1-1,TRBV27,CASSLSPGLPHTEAFF
TRBJ1-3,TRBV5-4,CASSLEGGPGNTIYF
TRBJ1-5,TRBV28,CASSFLGGNQPQHF
TRBJ2-6,TRBV9,CASSVVGSSGANVLTF
TRBJ1-4,TRBV30,CAWSVRSRVARKLFF
TRBJ2-7,TRBV7-8,CASSPIGTSGLEQYF
TRBJ2-7,TRBV11-3,CASPARAGYEQYF
TRBJ2-3,TRBV10-1,CASSGVKRETGTDTQYF
TRBJ2-1,TRBV7-9,CASSKASREQFF
TRBJ2-7,TRBV5-1,CASSLLSGQGYEQYF
TRBJ1-1,TRBV4-1,CASSPRSQRDTEAFF
TRBJ2-5,TRBV9,CASSVGTETVQETQYF
TRBJ2-5,TRBV27,CASSFLGGQETQYF
TRBJ2-3,TRBV18,CASSPYRQSSTDTQYF
TRBJ2-3,TRBV4-3,CASSPVQFDTDTQYF
TRBJ2-2,TRBV9,CASSVGQGYTGELFF
TRBJ1-1,TRBV9,CASSVGTGFSRNTEAFF
TRBJ1-2,TRBV6-1,CASPGGQNYGYTF
TRBJ1-3,TRBV19,CASSPSVGRGSSGNTIYF